The entry that follows covers one TCR beta chain sequence. Its target is not known. The table came from immunoSEQ multiplex PCR; TCRdb's copy has only in-frame clones and leaves some out. The data hold about 79,000 clones, with around 70% observed a single time. The entry originates in a study of vaccination effects on CD4 cells after COVID-19. The wider study: Every participant took two doses of the BNT162b2 or mRNA-1273 vaccine.

Expansion of antigen-specific CD4+ T cells with viral peptide pools was carried out by the ViraFEST assay before sequencing. Subsequent to a culture period of less than twelve days, CD4+ T cells were isolated. Previously uninfected by SARS-CoV-2, the vaccine recipients also showed negative nucleocapsid antibodies. In culture with 10 IU/ml IL-2 and roughly 9.7 ug/ml peptides, PBMC were grown at a few million per well. IL-2 medium supplanted half the medium on days 3 and 7. Trimming at V came to 5 bases and at J to 6 bases, leaving 7 bases not matched to a gene. CDR3 size: 14 residues. CDR1 SGHTA and CDR2 FQGTGA come from the germline V gene.

The clonotype was recovered from a human donor who received a COVID-19 vaccine. Sequenced material: CD4+ T cells from PBMCs cultured with HCoV-229E spike peptides, taken before COVID-19 vaccination. The J gene is TRBJ2-1, the V gene TRBV7-3; TRBD1 matches at 7 bases. CDR3 amino acids: CASSGGQVGNEQFF. DNA for the CDR3: TGTGCCAGCAGCGGCGGACAGGTCGGCAATGAGCAGTTCTTC.